This TCR beta chain was recorded in a study of shared clonotypes between healthy human individuals. Method: immunoSEQ multiplex PCR; TCRdb's copy keeps in-frame clones and lacks some. The sample lists under 2,500,000 clones; 95% were seen once. Whole-study findings and limits: An anticipated effect of sequencing depth on clonotype sharing among donors was recognized. Naive subsets tended to show greater estimated richness than memory subsets.

In regard to this clone: Antigen unknown.

Input material: naive CD4+ T cells sorted from blood. This sample's subset: CD45RA+ positively selected. The receptor was derived from a man aged 18 to 35 in good health.

The CDR3 nucleotides read TGTGCCAGTAGTGCCTCCGGGACAACAAGTTTACTAAACTATGGCTACACCTTC. Translated, it gives CASSASGTTSLLNYGYTF. The J gene is TRBJ1-2, the V gene TRBV19; weak D call: TRBD1 (6 bases). This CDR3 comprises 18 residues. The V gene lost 5 bases and the J gene lost 2 bases, with 24 bases spanning the gap. Germline V lookup: CDR1 LNHDA, CDR2 SQIVND (reference sequence).